These 14 T cell receptor beta chains came from one sample sequenced in a study of blood T cell repertoires in COVID-19. Clones were sequenced by immunoSEQ multiplex PCR, and TCRdb holds only the in-frame ones, with some missing. The sample includes about 120,000 clones, 65% to 90% seen only once; the top ten take about a tenth. Sequenced material: peripheral blood. The receptors derive from a man older than 75 with acute or convalescent COVID-19.

The chain joins TRBV19 to TRBJ2-3, with 7 positions matching TRBD2. V lost 0 bases, J lost 12 bases, and 6 bases stayed unmatched. Germline values: CDR1 LNHDA, CDR2 SQIVND (reference sequence). The CDR3 is 13 amino acids. The DNA for the CDR3 is TGTGCCAGTAGTATAGATCAGGGCGGGAGTCAGTATTTT. This sequence encodes CASSIDQGGSQYF.

J is TRBJ2-7 and V is TRBV6-5; the match to TRBD1 covers 10 bases. V dropped 6 bases and J dropped 8; count of bases not matched to a gene: 13. Looked up from germline, CDR1 is MNHEY and CDR2 is SVGAGI. CDR3 length: 15 amino acids. The CDR3 sequence: CASSTSGTGDIKQYF. CDR3 bases: TGTGCCAGCAGCACATCCGGGACAGGGGATATCAAGCAGTACTTC.

The V and J genes are TRBV5-4 and TRBJ2-5, with 10 bases lining up with TRBD2. The CDR3 has 15 residues. Germline values: CDR1 SGHNT, CDR2 YYREEE (reference sequence). V was pared by 3 bases and J by 4 bases, with 6 bases of the junction left unmatched. CDR3 nucleotide sequence: TGTGCCAGCAGCTCGGGGGTAGCGGGGGGAGAGACCCAGTACTTC. Protein product: CASSSGVAGGETQYF.

The chain uses TRBV7-2 and TRBJ2-1, with 9 bases matching TRBD2. The CDR3 spans 15 residues. Trimming removed 2 bases from V and 6 bases from J; junction bases left unmatched: 5. Germline lookup yields CDR1 SGHTA and CDR2 FQGNSA. This CDR3 is CASSLTSGWGNEQFF. The CDR3 coding sequence is TGTGCCAGCAGCTTAACTAGCGGGTGGGGCAATGAGCAGTTCTTC.

The chain recombines TRBV19 with TRBJ1-1; D uncertain. Germline assignment: CDR1 LNHDA and CDR2 SQIVND (reference sequence). The V and J ends lost 5 bases and 4 bases respectively, with 14 bases between them. The CDR3 covers 14 residues. The CDR3 protein is CASSFARSSTEAFF. CDR3 DNA: TGTGCCAGTAGTTTCGCCAGGTCGAGCACTGAAGCTTTCTTT.

The CDR3 sequence is CASSQEGGLGNTIYF. CDR3 nucleotide sequence: TGCGCCAGCAGCCAAGAGGGGGGTTTAGGAAACACCATATATTTT. This sequence joins TRBV4-3 and TRBJ1-3; perhaps TRBD1 as D (5 bases). The germline V and J ends were trimmed by 0 bases and 4 bases, with 10 bases remaining between them. The germline gives CDR1 LGHNA, CDR2 YSLEER. The CDR3 totals 15 residues.

V and J are TRBV28 and TRBJ1-2; TRBD1 is a possible D gene (5 bases). V was cut by 7 bases and J by 0 bases, with 18 bases left in between. Germline V CDR1 and CDR2: MDHEN, SYDVKM. This CDR3 is 16 amino acids long. The CDR3: CASTPPRGRANYGYTF. DNA for the CDR3: TGTGCCAGCACTCCCCCACGGGGGAGAGCTAACTATGGCTACACCTTC.

The chain is built from TRBV7-2 and TRBJ1-4, with 9 bases matching TRBD1. This CDR3 spans 14 amino acids. Germline trimming cut 2 bases from V and 8 bases from J; bases unmatched to any gene: 3. Germline V gene data show CDR1 as SGHTA and CDR2 as FQGNSA. CDR3 nucleotide sequence: TGTGCCAGCAGCTTAAACGGACAGGGGGAAAAACTGTTTTTT. It yields the protein CASSLNGQGEKLFF.

Worth noting for this clone: The junction differs from germline at one of its ends, possibly a read error. The chain couples TRBV15 to TRBJ2-1; 13 bases fit TRBD2. This CDR3 is 16 amino acids long. Germline loops: CDR1 LNHNV, CDR2 YYDKDF (reference sequence). The CDR3 region has the DNA TGTGCCACCAGCAGAGATCCGGGACTAGCGGGATCTGAGCGGTTCTTC. This gives the protein CATSRDPGLAGSERFF.

This clone was detected a few times. The chain joins TRBV3-1 (or the pseudogene TRBV3-2) to TRBJ1-1; D is perhaps TRBD1 (6 bases). This CDR3 spans 12 amino acids. CDR1 and CDR2 from the germline V gene are LGHDT and YNNKEL (reference sequence). Trimming cost V 3 bases and J 8 bases, with 10 bases left between them. The CDR3 region has the DNA TGTGCCAGCAGCCAGGGGGCCGGAGAAGCTTTCTTT. Translated: CASSQGAGEAFF.

The chain joins TRBV4-1 to TRBJ2-7, with D maybe TRBD2 (6 bases). This CDR3 is 17 amino acids long. CDR1 is MGHRA, CDR2 YSYEKL, per germline. Trimming took off 0 bases at V and 6 bases at J, with 21 bases between the two ends. CDR3 DNA sequence: TGCGCCAGCAGCCAAGATGGTACCCGGGGGATCCTGCTCGAGCAGTACTTC. Residues: CASSQDGTRGILLEQYF.

This clone is a singleton in its sample. J is TRBJ1-2 and V is TRBV6-5; the D is unclear. V was trimmed by 4 bases and J by 2 bases, leaving 11 bases between them. This CDR3 comprises 14 residues. Germline V gives CDR1 MNHEY, CDR2 SVGAGI. Here the CDR3 DNA reads TGTGCCAGCAGTTCGCGAGGGAGCAACTATGGCTACACCTTC. This codes for CASSSRGSNYGYTF.

CDR3 DNA: TGTGCCAGCTTGACGCAGGGACAAGAGACCCAGTACTTC. Translating it yields CASLTQGQETQYF. V is TRBV5-4 and J is TRBJ2-5, with D maybe TRBD1 (5 bases). Germline CDR1 is SGHNT and CDR2 is YYREEE (reference sequence). CDR3 length equals 13 residues. The V and J ends lost 7 bases and 2 bases respectively, with 12 bases between them.

The chain couples TRBV24-1 to TRBJ2-5; possibly TRBD2 for D (6 bases). Germline V gene sequence: CDR1 KGHDR, CDR2 SFDVKD. The CDR3 has 15 amino acids. The V end lost 4 bases, the J end lost 5 bases, and 16 bases lay between the germline ends. This CDR3 reads CATSDPVISGETQYF. CDR3 nucleotide sequence: TGTGCCACCAGTGACCCCGTTATTAGCGGTGAGACCCAGTACTTC.